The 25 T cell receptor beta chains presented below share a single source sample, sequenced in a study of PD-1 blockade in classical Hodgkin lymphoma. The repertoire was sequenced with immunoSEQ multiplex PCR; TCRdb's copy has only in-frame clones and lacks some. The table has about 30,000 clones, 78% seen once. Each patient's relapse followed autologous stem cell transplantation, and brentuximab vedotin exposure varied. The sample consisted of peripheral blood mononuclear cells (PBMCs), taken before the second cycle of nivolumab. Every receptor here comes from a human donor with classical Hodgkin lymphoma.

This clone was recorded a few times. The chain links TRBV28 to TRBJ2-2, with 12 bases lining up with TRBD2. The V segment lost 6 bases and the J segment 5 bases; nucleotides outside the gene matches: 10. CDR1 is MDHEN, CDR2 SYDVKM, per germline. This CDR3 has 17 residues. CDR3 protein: CASRRGLAGTRTGELFF. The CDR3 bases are TGTGCCAGCAGACGCGGACTAGCGGGGACGCGGACCGGGGAGCTGTTTTTT.

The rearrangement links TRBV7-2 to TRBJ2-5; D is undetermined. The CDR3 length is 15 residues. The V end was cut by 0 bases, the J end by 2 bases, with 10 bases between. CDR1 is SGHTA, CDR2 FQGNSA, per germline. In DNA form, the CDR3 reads TGTGCCAGCAGCTTAGCTTCGGAACCGCAAGAGACCCAGTACTTC. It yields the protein CASSLASEPQETQYF.

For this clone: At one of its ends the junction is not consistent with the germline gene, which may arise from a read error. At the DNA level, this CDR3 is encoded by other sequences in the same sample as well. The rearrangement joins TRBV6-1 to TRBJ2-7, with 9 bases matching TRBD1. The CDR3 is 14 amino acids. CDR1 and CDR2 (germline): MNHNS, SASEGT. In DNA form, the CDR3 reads TGTGCCAGCAGTGAAGGGGGACAGGGCTACGAACAGTACTTC. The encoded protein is CASSEGGQGYEQYF.

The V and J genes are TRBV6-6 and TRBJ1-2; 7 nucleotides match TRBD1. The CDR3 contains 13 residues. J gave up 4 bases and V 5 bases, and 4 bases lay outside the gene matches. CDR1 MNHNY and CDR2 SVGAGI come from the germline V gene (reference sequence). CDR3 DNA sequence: TGTGCCAGCAGTGCACAGGGGAGCTATGGCTACACCTTC. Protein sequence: CASSAQGSYGYTF.

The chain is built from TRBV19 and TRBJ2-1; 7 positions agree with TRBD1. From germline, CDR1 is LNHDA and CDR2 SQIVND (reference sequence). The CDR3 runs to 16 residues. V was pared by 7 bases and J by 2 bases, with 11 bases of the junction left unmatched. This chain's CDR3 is CASMGQTPEAYNEQFF. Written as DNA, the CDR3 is TGTGCCAGTATGGGACAGACCCCTGAGGCCTACAATGAGCAGTTCTTC.

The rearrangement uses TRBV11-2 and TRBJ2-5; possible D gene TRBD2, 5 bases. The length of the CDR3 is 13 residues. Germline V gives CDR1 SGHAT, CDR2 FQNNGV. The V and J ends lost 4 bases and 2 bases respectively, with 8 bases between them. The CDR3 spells CASSSDWQETQYF. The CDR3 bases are TGTGCCAGCAGCTCGGACTGGCAAGAGACCCAGTACTTC.

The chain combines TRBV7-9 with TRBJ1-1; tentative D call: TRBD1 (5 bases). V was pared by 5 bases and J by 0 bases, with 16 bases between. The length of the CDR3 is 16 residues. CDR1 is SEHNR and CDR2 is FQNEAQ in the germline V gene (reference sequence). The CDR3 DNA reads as TGTGCCAGCAGCCACGGACAACTTATAATGAACACTGAAGCTTTCTTT. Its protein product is CASSHGQLIMNTEAFF.

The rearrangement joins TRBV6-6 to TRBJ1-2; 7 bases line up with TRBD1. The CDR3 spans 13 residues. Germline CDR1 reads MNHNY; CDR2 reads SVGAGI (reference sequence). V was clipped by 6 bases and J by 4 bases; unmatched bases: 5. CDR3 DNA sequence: TGTGCCAGCAGACCGGACAGGCTCTATGGCTACACCTTC. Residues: CASRPDRLYGYTF.

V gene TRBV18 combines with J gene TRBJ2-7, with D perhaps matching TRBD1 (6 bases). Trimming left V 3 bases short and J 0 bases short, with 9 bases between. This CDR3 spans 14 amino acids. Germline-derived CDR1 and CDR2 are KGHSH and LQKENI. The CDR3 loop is CASSPGHSSYEQYF. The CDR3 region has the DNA TGTGCCAGCTCACCGGGACACAGCTCCTACGAGCAGTACTTC. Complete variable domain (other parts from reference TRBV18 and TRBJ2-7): NAGVMQNPRHLVRRRGQEARLRCSPMKGHSHVYWYRQLPEEGLKFMVYLQKENIIDESGMPKERFSAEFPKEGPSILRIQQVVRGDSAAYFCASSPGHSSYEQYFGPGTRLTVT.

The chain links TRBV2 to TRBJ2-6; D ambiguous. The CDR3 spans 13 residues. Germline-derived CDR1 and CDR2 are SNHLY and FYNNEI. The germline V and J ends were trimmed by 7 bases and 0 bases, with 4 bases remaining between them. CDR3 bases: TGTGCCAGCACGAACTCTGGGGCCAACGTCCTGACTTTC. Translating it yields CASTNSGANVLTF.

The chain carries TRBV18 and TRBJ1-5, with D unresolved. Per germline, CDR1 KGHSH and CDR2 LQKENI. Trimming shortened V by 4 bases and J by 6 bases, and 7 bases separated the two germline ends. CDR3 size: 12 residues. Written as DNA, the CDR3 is TGTGCCAGCTCACTTGAAGTTCAGCCCCAGCATTTT. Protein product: CASSLEVQPQHF.

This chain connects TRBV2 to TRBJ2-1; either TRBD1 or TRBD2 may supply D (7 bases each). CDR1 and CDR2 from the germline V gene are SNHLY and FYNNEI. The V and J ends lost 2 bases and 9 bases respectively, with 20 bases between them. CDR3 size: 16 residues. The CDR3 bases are TGTGCCAGCAGTGAATGGGGGAGGGGGCCTTACGGTGAGCAGTTCTTC. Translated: CASSEWGRGPYGEQFF.

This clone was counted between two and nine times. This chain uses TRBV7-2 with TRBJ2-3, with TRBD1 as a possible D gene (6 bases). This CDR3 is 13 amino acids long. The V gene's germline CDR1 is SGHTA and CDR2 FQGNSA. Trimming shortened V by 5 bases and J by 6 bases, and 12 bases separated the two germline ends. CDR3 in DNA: TGTGCCAGCAGCCCCAACAGGGCCGATACGCAGTATTTT. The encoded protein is CASSPNRADTQYF.

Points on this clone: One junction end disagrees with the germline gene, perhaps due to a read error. CDR3 amino acids: CASSPLQGDGETQYF. DNA for the CDR3: TGTGCCAGCTCGCCACTGCAGGGGGATGGAGAGACCCAGTACTTC. The V and J genes are TRBV18 and TRBJ2-5; 7 bases map to TRBD1. This CDR3 has 15 amino acids. CDR1 is KGHSH, CDR2 LQKENI, per germline.

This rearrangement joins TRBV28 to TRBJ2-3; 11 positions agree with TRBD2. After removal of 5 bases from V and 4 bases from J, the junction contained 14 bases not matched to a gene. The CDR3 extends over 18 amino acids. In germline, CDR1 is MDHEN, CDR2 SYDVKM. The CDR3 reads CASSRVGHGSGGADTQYF. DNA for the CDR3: TGTGCCAGCAGTCGAGTTGGCCATGGTAGCGGGGGGGCAGATACGCAGTATTTT.

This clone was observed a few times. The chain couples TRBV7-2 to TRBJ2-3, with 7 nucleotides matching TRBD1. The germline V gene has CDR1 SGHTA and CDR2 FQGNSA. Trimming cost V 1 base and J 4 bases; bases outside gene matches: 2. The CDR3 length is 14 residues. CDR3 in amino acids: CASSLGQGADTQYF. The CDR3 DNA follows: TGTGCCAGCAGCTTAGGACAGGGAGCAGATACGCAGTATTTT.

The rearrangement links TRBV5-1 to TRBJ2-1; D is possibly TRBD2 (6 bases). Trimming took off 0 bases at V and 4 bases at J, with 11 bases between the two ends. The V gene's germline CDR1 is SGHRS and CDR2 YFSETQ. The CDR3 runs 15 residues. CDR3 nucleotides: TGCGCCAGCAGCTTGGGCCAGGGAGGTTACAATGAGCAGTTCTTC. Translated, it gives CASSLGQGGYNEQFF. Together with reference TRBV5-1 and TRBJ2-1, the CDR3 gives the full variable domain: KAGVTQTPRYLIKTRGQQVTLSCSPISGHRSVSWYQQTPGQGLQFLFEYFSETQRNKGNFPGRFSGRQFSNSRSEMNVSTLELGDSALYLCASSLGQGGYNEQFFGPGTRLTVL.

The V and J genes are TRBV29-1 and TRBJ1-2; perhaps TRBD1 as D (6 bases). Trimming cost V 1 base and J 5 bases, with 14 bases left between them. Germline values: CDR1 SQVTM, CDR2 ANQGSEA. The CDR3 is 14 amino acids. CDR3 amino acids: CSVEALQGGYGYTF. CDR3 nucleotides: TGCAGCGTTGAAGCCCTACAGGGAGGATATGGCTACACCTTC.

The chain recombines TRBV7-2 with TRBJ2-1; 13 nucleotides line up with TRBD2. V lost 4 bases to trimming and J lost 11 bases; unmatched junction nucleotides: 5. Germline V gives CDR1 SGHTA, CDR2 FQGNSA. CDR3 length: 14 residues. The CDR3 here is CASSSGTSGVKQFF. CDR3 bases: TGTGCCAGCAGCTCCGGGACTAGCGGGGTAAAGCAGTTCTTC.

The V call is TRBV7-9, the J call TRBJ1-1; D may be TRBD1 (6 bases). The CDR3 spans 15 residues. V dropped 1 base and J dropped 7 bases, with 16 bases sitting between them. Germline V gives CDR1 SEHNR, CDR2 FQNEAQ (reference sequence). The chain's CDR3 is CASSLGAGASSEAFF. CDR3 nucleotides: TGTGCCAGCAGCTTAGGGGCAGGGGCCTCCAGTGAAGCTTTCTTT. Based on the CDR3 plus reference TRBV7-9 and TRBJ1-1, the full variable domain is DTGVSQNPRHKITKRGQNVTFRCDPISEHNRLYWYRQTLGQGPEFLTYFQNEAQLEKSRLLSDRFSAERPKGSFSTLEIQRTEQGDSAMYLCASSLGAGASSEAFFGQGTRLTVV.

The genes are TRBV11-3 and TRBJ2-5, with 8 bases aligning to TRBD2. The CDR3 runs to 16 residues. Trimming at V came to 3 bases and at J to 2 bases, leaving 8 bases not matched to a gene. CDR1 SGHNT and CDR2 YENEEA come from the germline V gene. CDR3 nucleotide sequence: TGTGCCAGCAGCTTCGGGGCAACGGGGGGGCAAGAGACCCAGTACTTC. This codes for CASSFGATGGQETQYF. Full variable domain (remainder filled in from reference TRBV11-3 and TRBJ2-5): EAGVVQSPRYKIIEKKQPVAFWCNPISGHNTLYWYLQNLGQGPELLIRYENEEAVDDSQLPKDRFSAERLKGVDSTLKIQPAELGDSAVYLCASSFGATGGQETQYFGPGTRLLVL.

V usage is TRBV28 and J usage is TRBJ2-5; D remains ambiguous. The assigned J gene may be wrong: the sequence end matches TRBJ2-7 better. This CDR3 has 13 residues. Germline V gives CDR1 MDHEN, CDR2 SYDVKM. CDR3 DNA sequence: TGTGCCACCCAAACCCCGGGTACCCACGAGCAGTACTTC. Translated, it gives CATQTPGTHEQYF.

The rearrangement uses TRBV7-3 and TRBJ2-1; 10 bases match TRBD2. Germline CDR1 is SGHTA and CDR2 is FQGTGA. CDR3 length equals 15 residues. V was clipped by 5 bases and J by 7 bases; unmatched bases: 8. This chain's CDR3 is CASSPQRGGWNEQFF. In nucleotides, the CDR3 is TGTGCCAGCAGCCCGCAGCGGGGGGGCTGGAATGAGCAGTTCTTC.

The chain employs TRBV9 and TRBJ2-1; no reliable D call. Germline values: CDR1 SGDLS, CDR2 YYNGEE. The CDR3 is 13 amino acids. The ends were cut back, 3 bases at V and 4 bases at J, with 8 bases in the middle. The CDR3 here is CASSETVYNEQFF. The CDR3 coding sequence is TGTGCCAGCAGCGAGACGGTGTACAATGAGCAGTTCTTC.

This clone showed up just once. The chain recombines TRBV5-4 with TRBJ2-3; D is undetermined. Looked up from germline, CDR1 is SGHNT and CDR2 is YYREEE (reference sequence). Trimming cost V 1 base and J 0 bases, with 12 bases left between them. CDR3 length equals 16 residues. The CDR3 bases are TGTGCCAGCAGCTTGATGCTGACGGCTAGCACAGATACGCAGTATTTT. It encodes CASSLMLTASTDTQYF.